The present T cell receptor (beta chain) was sequenced within a study of control samples from healthy donors and cancer patients. CDR1 and CDR2 from the germline V gene are SGHTA and FQGNSA. The germline V and J ends were trimmed by 4 bases and 4 bases, with 9 bases remaining between them. CDR3 length equals 13 residues. Here immunoSEQ multiplex PCR was the method, and the copy in TCRdb shows in-frame clones only, minus some. Among around 55,000 clones listed, roughly 86% were seen once. Material for sequencing was blood. The chain combines TRBV7-2 with TRBJ2-3, with unresolved D. The source of this sequence is a man aged 45 to 65 in good health. CDR3 loop: CASSSRIADTQYF. In nucleotides, the CDR3 is TGTGCCAGCAGCTCAAGGATAGCAGATACGCAGTATTTT.